This TCR beta chain was profiled in a study of CD8 T cells in Susac syndrome. Random hexamers primed reverse transcription of about 0.45 to 1 ug RNA. immunoSEQ multiplex PCR amplified TCR beta CDR3 across 54 Vbeta, 13 Jbeta. TCRdb fed the immunoSEQ multiplex PCR reads into MiXCR, producing one record per CDR3 protein. The table has about 200,000 distinct CDR3 sequences, about 90% seen once. CDR1 LGHNA and CDR2 YNFKEQ come from the germline V gene. The CDR3 consists of 14 residues. Trimming pared 1 base from V and 5 bases from J, leaving 11 bases between. CD8+ and CD4+ T cells from blood underwent TCR beta sequencing. TEMRA cells were FACS-enriched, with CD8+ and CD4+ T cells isolated negatively.

This receptor was identified in a human donor with multiple sclerosis. The sequencing sample was made of CD8+ T cells from PBMCs. V gene TRBV4-2 combines with J gene TRBJ1-1, with D possibly TRBD1 on 5 matching bases. The chain's CDR3 is CASSQGGVRTEAFF. CDR3 sequence (DNA): TGTGCCAGCAGCCAAGGAGGGGTACGAACTGAAGCTTTCTTT.